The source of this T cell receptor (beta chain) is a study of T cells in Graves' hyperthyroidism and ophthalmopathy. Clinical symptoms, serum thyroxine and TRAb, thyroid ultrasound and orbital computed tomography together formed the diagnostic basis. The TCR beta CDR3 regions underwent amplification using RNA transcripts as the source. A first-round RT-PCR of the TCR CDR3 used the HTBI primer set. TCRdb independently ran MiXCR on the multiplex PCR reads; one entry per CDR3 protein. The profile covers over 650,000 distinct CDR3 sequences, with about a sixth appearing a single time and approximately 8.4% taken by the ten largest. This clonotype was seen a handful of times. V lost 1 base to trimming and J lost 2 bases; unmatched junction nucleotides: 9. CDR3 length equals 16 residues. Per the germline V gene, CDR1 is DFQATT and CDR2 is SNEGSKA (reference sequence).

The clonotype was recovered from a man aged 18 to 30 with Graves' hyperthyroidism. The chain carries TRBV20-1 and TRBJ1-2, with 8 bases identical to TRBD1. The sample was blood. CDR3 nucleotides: TGCAGTGCTAGAGTCGGAGGGCAGGGGGCAAACTATGGCTACACCTTC. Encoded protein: CSARVGGQGANYGYTF.